A single T cell receptor (beta chain) is shown here with its context. Its target is not known. These data come from a study of cytomegalovirus exposure and HLA in healthy donors. The study's findings and limits: Later analysis identified several of the most significant clusters that appeared linked to common viral pathogens.

PCR employed 60 Vbeta and 13 Jbeta primers. The repertoire was sequenced with immunoSEQ multiplex PCR; TCRdb's copy has only in-frame clones and lacks some. Of some 110,000 clones listed, roughly 85% are singletons. CDR3 length: 17 residues. Per germline, CDR1 MDHEN and CDR2 SYDVKM. Trimming at V came to 3 bases and at J to 2 bases, leaving 12 bases not matched to a gene. The receptor comes from a man under 40 in good health and CMV-seropositive. The chain is built from TRBV28 and TRBJ2-7, with 8 bases aligning to TRBD1. Sequencing used PBMCs. CDR3 sequence: CASSFLIGTGGAYEQYF. The CDR3 region has the DNA TGTGCCAGCAGTTTTCTCATCGGGACAGGAGGGGCCTACGAGCAGTACTTC.